Each of the 19 T cell receptor beta chains below was sequenced from the same sample in a study of T cell changes during pregnancy in multiple sclerosis. Data came from immunoSEQ multiplex PCR; TCRdb stores just in-frame clones and leaves some out. Among 55,000 to 65,000 clones listed, around 93% were seen once. The specimen comprised peripheral blood, sampled in the first trimester of pregnancy. These receptors came from a female donor with multiple sclerosis, enrolled in a pregnancy study.

This chain connects TRBV7-3 to TRBJ2-3; D perhaps matches TRBD2 (5 bases). Trimming pared 5 bases from V and 0 bases from J, leaving 12 bases between. The germline V gene encodes CDR1 SGHTA and CDR2 FQGTGA. This CDR3 has 15 residues. CDR3 in DNA: TGTGCCAGCAGCCCGGACTTCACTAGCACAGATACGCAGTATTTT. It codes for CASSPDFTSTDTQYF.

This chain links TRBV12-5 with TRBJ2-3; D unresolved. The CDR3 loop spans 12 amino acids. Germline CDR1 reads LGHNT; CDR2 reads FRNRAP. V gave up 6 bases and J gave up 2 bases, with 6 bases separating them. The CDR3 DNA reads as TGTGCTAGTGGCCTAATCACAGATACGCAGTATTTT. Amino acids: CASGLITDTQYF.

V gene TRBV7-2 combines with J gene TRBJ2-1; 7 nucleotides align to TRBD1. Germline CDR1 reads SGHTA; CDR2 reads FQGNSA. The CDR3 extends over 14 amino acids. The V and J ends lost 6 bases and 3 bases, in that order; junction bases with no gene match: 5. CDR3 coding DNA: TGTGCCAGCAGGCTACAGGGGTACTACAATGAGCAGTTCTTC. Its translation is CASRLQGYYNEQFF. The full variable domain, with the rest looked up from reference TRBV7-2 and TRBJ2-1, is GAGVSQSPSNKVTEKGKDVELRCDPISGHTALYWYRQSLGQGLEFLIYFQGNSAPDKSGLPSDRFSAERTGGSVSTLTIQRTQQEDSAVYLCASRLQGYYNEQFFGPGTRLTVL.

This clone has just a few counts. The chain carries TRBV11-3 and TRBJ2-7; D is uncertain. The CDR3 has 13 amino acids. Germline V gene sequence: CDR1 SGHNT, CDR2 YENEEA. Trimming removed 0 bases at V and 6 bases at J, with 9 bases between. As DNA, the CDR3 is TGTGCCAGCAGCTTAGAGGCCGCCTCCGAGCAGTACTTC. Translation gives CASSLEAASEQYF.

This sequence joins TRBV27 and TRBJ2-1; no clear D gene. V was trimmed by 7 bases and J by 4 bases, leaving 5 bases between them. Germline CDR1 and CDR2: MNHEY and SMNVEV (reference sequence). The CDR3 runs 11 residues. CDR3 bases: TGTGCCAGCATCAAATACAATGAGCAGTTCTTC. It yields the protein CASIKYNEQFF.

The chain uses TRBV9 and TRBJ2-6; the D gene is possibly TRBD1 (6 bases). Germline V CDR1 and CDR2: SGDLS, YYNGEE. V gave up 4 bases and J gave up 0 bases, with 11 bases separating them. This CDR3 spans 16 amino acids. DNA of the CDR3: TGTGCCAGCAGCCTCGACAGGTCCTCTGGGGCCAACGTCCTGACTTTC. Its translation: CASSLDRSSGANVLTF.

The gene calls are TRBV5-5 and TRBJ2-7; weak D call: TRBD2 (5 bases). The V end was cut by 2 bases, the J end by 7 bases, with 10 bases between. Germline CDR1 reads SGHKS; CDR2 reads YYEKEE (reference sequence). CDR3 length: 12 residues. CDR3 protein: CASSFSGEEQYF. In DNA form, the CDR3 reads TGTGCCAGCAGCTTTAGTGGGGAGGAGCAGTACTTC. Complete variable domain (other parts from reference TRBV5-5 and TRBJ2-7): DAGVTQSPTHLIKTRGQQVTLRCSPISGHKSVSWYQQVLGQGPQFIFQYYEKEERGRGNFPDRFSARQFPNYSSELNVNALLLGDSALYLCASSFSGEEQYFGPGTRLTVT.

The table lists this clone with a count of one. The rearrangement uses TRBV7-2 and TRBJ2-5; TRBD2 might be the D (5 bases). In germline, CDR1 is SGHTA, CDR2 FQGNSA. Trimming pared 4 bases from V and 2 bases from J, leaving 17 bases between. The CDR3 contains 16 residues. CDR3 DNA sequence: TGTGCCAGCAGCTCGCGTCGACTGGACTTACAAGAGACCCAGTACTTC. Amino acids: CASSSRRLDLQETQYF.

The V and J genes are TRBV2 and TRBJ1-5; D may be TRBD1 (5 bases). The CDR3 spans 15 residues. Trimming left V 0 bases short and J 5 bases short, with 11 bases between. CDR1 is SNHLY and CDR2 is FYNNEI in the germline V gene. CDR3 amino acids: CASSEAGWGDQPQHF. In nucleotides, the CDR3 is TGTGCCAGCAGTGAAGCGGGATGGGGGGATCAGCCCCAGCATTTT.

This chain uses TRBV4-2 with TRBJ2-2; D ambiguous. V gave up 0 bases and J gave up 2 bases, with 7 bases separating them. The CDR3 covers 15 residues. Germline V lookup: CDR1 LGHNA, CDR2 YNFKEQ. The CDR3 region has the DNA TGTGCCAGCAGCCAAGATCAGGCCAACACCGGGGAGCTGTTTTTT. It specifies CASSQDQANTGELFF.

The DNA of the CDR3 is TGTGCCAGCGGACTTTCTGGGGCCAACGTCCTGACTTTC. It yields the protein CASGLSGANVLTF. The chain recombines TRBV27 with TRBJ2-6; D perhaps matches TRBD2 (5 bases). CDR1 and CDR2 from the germline V gene are MNHEY and SMNVEV (reference sequence). CDR3 length: 13 residues. V was clipped by 8 bases and J by 1 base, with 6 bases between them.

The chain is built from TRBV6-4 and TRBJ2-3; TRBD1 matches 8 bases. This CDR3 is built from 15 residues. The J segment lost 4 bases and the V segment lost 0 bases, leaving 3 bases of the junction unmatched. Germline V gene data show CDR1 as MRHNA and CDR2 as SNTAGT. CDR3 protein: CASSDSPGGADTQYF. CDR3 DNA: TGTGCCAGCAGTGACTCGCCAGGGGGCGCAGATACGCAGTATTTT.

V gene TRBV7-2 combines with J gene TRBJ2-3; TRBD1 agrees at 8 bases. The CDR3 loop spans 16 amino acids. Per the germline V gene, CDR1 is SGHTA and CDR2 is FQGNSA. The V gene end was trimmed by 5 bases and the J gene end by 2 bases; junction bases not matched to a gene: 9. The CDR3 loop reads CASSDAGTGPTDTQYF. CDR3 bases: TGTGCCAGCAGCGACGCCGGGACAGGACCCACAGATACGCAGTATTTT.

The CDR3 here is CASSYSYTEAFF. The CDR3 DNA is TGTGCCAGCAGCTACAGTTACACTGAAGCTTTCTTT. The rearrangement joins TRBV5-6 to TRBJ1-1; D uncertain. Deletions cut 3 bases from V and 3 bases from J, with 6 bases between. CDR3 length: 12 amino acids. Per germline, CDR1 SGHDT and CDR2 YYEEEE.

The rearrangement links TRBV28 to TRBJ1-6, with D maybe TRBD1 (5 bases). CDR1 and CDR2 (germline): MDHEN, SYDVKM. This CDR3 spans 11 amino acids. V shed 11 bases and J shed 6 bases, with 8 bases lying between them. CDR3 loop: CAVRANSPLHF. CDR3 coding DNA: TGTGCCGTCAGGGCTAATTCACCCCTCCACTTT.

The chain carries TRBV2 and TRBJ1-2; D gene ambiguous. The CDR3 has 13 residues. With 7 bases removed from V and 10 bases from J, the gap between germline ends came to 19 bases. The germline V gene encodes CDR1 SNHLY and CDR2 FYNNEI. The DNA of the CDR3 is TGTGCCAGCATCCCCGCGGGCCAGGTCACCTACACCTTC. Translated, it gives CASIPAGQVTYTF.

The chain has TRBV6-5 and TRBJ1-5; 10 bases are shared with TRBD1. J was trimmed by 4 bases and V by 5 bases; bases with no gene match: 2. The CDR3 runs to 14 residues. CDR1 and CDR2 from the germline V gene are MNHEY and SVGAGI. The CDR3 region is CASSRDRGNQPQHF. CDR3 in DNA: TGTGCCAGCAGTAGGGACAGGGGAAATCAGCCCCAGCATTTT.

The J gene is TRBJ2-7, the V gene TRBV10-3, with TRBD2 as a possible D gene (5 bases). V lost 6 bases to trimming and J lost 3 bases, with 15 bases between them. This CDR3 region has 14 residues. CDR1 and CDR2 from the germline V gene are ENHRY and SYGVKD. The CDR3: CAISAMTTHYEQYF. CDR3 DNA sequence: TGTGCCATCAGCGCTATGACTACTCACTACGAGCAGTACTTC.

This clone was detected once. The J gene is TRBJ1-5, the V gene TRBV18; the D gene is possibly TRBD1 (6 bases). The CDR3 has 15 residues. Germline lookup yields CDR1 KGHSH and CDR2 LQKENI. Between the trimmed V and J ends, which lost 6 bases and 5 bases, there was a span of 17 bases. Written as DNA, the CDR3 is TGTGCCAGCTCTACCTCCAAGGGGGGGGATCAGCCCCAGCATTTT. It translates to CASSTSKGGDQPQHF.